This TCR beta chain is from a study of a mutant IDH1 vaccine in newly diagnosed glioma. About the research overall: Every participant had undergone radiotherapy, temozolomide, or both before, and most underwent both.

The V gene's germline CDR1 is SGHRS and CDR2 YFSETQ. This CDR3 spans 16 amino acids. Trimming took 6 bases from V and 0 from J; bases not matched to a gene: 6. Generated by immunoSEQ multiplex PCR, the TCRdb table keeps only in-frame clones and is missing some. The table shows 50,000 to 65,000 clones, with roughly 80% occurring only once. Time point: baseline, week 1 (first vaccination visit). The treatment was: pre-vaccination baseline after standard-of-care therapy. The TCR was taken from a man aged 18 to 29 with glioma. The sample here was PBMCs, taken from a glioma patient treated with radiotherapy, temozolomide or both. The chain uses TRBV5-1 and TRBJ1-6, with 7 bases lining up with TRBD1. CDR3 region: CASTQTGLSYNSPLHF. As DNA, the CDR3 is TGCGCCAGCACCCAGACAGGGCTCTCCTATAATTCACCCCTCCACTTT.